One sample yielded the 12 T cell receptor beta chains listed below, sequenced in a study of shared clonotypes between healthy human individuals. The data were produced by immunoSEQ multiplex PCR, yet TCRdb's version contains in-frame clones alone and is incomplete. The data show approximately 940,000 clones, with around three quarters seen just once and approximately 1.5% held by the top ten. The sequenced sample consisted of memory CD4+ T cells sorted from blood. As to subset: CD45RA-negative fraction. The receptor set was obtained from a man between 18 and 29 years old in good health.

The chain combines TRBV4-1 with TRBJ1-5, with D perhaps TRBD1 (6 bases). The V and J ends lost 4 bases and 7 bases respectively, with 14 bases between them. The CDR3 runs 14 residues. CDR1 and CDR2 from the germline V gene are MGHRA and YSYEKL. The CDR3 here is CASSPLGGGQPQHF. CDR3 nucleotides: TGCGCCAGCAGCCCACTTGGAGGGGGGCAGCCCCAGCATTTT.

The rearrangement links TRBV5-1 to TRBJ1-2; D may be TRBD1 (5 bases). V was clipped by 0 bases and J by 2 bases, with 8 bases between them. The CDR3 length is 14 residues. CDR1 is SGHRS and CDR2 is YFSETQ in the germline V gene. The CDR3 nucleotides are TGCGCCAGCAGCTTGGGGGGCAGAAACTATGGCTACACCTTC. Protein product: CASSLGGRNYGYTF.

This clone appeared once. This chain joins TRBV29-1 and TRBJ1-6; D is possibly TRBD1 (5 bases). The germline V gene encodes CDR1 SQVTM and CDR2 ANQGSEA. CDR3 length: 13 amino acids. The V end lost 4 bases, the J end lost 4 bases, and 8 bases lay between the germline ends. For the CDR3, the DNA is TGCAGCGTTGCCAGGGATTATAATTCACCCCTCCACTTT. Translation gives CSVARDYNSPLHF.

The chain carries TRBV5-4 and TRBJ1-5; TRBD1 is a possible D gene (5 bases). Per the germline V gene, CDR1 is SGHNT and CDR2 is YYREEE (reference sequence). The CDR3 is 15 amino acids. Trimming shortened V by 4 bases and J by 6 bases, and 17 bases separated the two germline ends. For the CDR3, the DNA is TGTGCCAGCAGCATTGGCCCGGGGGGAGGTCAGCCCCAGCATTTT. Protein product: CASSIGPGGGQPQHF.

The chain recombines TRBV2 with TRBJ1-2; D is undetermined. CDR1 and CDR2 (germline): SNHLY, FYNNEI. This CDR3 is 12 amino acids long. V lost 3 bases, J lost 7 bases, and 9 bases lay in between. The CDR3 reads CASSDWAPGYTF. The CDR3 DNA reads TGTGCCAGCAGTGATTGGGCTCCTGGCTACACCTTC. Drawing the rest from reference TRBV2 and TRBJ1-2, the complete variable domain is EPEVTQTPSHQVTQMGQEVILRCVPISNHLYFYWYRQILGQKVEFLVSFYNNEISEKSEIFDDQFSVERPDGSNFTLKIRSTKLEDSAMYFCASSDWAPGYTFGSGTRLTVV.

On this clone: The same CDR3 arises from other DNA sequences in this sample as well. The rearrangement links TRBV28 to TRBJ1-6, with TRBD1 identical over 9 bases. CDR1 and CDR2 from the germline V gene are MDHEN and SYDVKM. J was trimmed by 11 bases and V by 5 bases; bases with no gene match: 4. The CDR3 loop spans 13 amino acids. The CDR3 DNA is TGTGCCAGCAGTCCGGGACAGGGCCCACCCCTCCACTTT. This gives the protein CASSPGQGPPLHF.

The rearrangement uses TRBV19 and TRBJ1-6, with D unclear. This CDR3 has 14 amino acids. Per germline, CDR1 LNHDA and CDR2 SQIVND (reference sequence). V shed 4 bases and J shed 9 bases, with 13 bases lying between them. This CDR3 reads CASSRRDSSSPLHF. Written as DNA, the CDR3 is TGTGCCAGTAGTAGACGGGATTCGAGTTCACCCCTCCACTTT.

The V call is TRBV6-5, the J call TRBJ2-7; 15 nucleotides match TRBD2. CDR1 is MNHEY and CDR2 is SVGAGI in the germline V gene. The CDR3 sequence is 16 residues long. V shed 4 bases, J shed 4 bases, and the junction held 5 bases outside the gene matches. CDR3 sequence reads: CASSSGLAGGAYEQYF. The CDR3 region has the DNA TGTGCCAGCAGTTCGGGACTAGCGGGAGGCGCGTACGAGCAGTACTTC.

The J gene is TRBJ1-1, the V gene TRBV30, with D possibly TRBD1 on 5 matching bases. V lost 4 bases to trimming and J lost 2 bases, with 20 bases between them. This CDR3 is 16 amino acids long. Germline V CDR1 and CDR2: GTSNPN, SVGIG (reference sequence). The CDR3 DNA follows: TGTGCCTGGACGAAAAATTCACAGGCGCCCAACACTGAAGCTTTCTTT. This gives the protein CAWTKNSQAPNTEAFF.

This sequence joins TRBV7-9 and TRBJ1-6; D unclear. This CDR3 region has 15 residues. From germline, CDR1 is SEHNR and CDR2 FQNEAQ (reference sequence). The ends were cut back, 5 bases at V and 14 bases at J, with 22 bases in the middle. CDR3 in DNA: TGTGCCAGCAGCCCAAGCGGCGGAGTTGAGTCGACCCTCCACTTT. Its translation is CASSPSGGVESTLHF.

The CDR3 coding sequence is TGCGCCAGCAGCTTGGGGTCTAGCGGGCGAGAGTACGAGCAGTACTTC. It translates to CASSLGSSGREYEQYF. The chain uses TRBV5-1 and TRBJ2-7; 8 nucleotides agree with TRBD2. With V trimmed by 0 bases and J by 4 bases, 9 bases remained unmatched. The CDR3 has 16 residues. Per the germline V gene, CDR1 is SGHRS and CDR2 is YFSETQ.

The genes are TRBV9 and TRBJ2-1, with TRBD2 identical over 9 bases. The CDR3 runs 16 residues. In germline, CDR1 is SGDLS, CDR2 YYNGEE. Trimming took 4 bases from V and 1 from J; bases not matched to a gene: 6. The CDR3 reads CASSTRLAVSYNEQFF. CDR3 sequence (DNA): TGTGCCAGCAGCACTCGACTAGCGGTATCCTACAATGAGCAGTTCTTC.